This entry lists 21 T cell receptor beta chains sequenced from one sample in a study of cytomegalovirus exposure and HLA in healthy donors. This table comes from immunoSEQ multiplex PCR, and its TCRdb copy is limited to in-frame clones, with some not included. The table includes more than 300,000 clones, approximately 90% detected once. Source material: PBMCs. These receptors were collected from a woman between 18 and 30 years old in good health and CMV-seronegative.

This clone was counted a few times. Here the CDR3 reads CATSGRTGINYGYTF. Written as DNA, the CDR3 is TGTGCCACCAGCGGACGGACAGGGATTAACTATGGCTACACCTTC. The genes are TRBV15 and TRBJ1-2; 8 bases line up with TRBD1. V shed 5 bases and J 1 base; nucleotides not matched to a gene: 6. This CDR3 contains 15 residues. Germline CDR1 is LNHNV and CDR2 is YYDKDF (reference sequence).

The chain couples TRBV7-9 to TRBJ1-2; 7 nucleotides align to TRBD1. This CDR3 has 16 amino acids. Germline assignment: CDR1 SEHNR and CDR2 FQNEAQ (reference sequence). The V segment lost 4 bases and the J segment 1 base; nucleotides outside the gene matches: 9. CDR3 in amino acids: CASSSARDRDNYGYTF. The CDR3, as DNA: TGTGCCAGCAGCTCGGCCCGGGACAGAGATAACTATGGCTACACCTTC.

The chain employs TRBV2 and TRBJ2-7, with 7 bases identical to TRBD2. The germline V gene has CDR1 SNHLY and CDR2 FYNNEI. V lost 6 bases and J lost 5; bases outside the gene matches: 13. This CDR3 contains 15 residues. CDR3 loop: CASRKGLGRDHEQYF. The CDR3 coding sequence is TGTGCCAGCAGAAAGGGGCTTGGGAGGGACCACGAGCAGTACTTC.

V gene TRBV29-1 combines with J gene TRBJ2-1, with 11 bases matching TRBD2. From germline, CDR1 is SQVTM and CDR2 ANQGSEA. The V and J ends lost 7 bases and 5 bases, in that order; junction bases with no gene match: 7. CDR3 length: 14 residues. CDR3 sequence reads: CSGETGLADNEQFF. CDR3 nucleotides: TGCAGCGGGGAAACGGGACTAGCGGACAATGAGCAGTTCTTC.

The V call is TRBV27, the J call TRBJ2-7; maybe TRBD2 (5 bases). CDR1 and CDR2 from the germline V gene are MNHEY and SMNVEV (reference sequence). CDR3 length: 14 residues. V was cut by 2 bases and J by 1 base, with 9 bases left in between. The CDR3 nucleotides read TGTGCCAGCAGTTTAATGGGGAGTTCCTACGAGCAGTACTTC. Its protein product is CASSLMGSSYEQYF.

The chain combines TRBV4-2 with TRBJ2-3; TRBD2 matches 9 bases. There are 16 residues in the CDR3. CDR1 is LGHNA, CDR2 YNFKEQ, per germline. The junction had 6 bases not matched to a gene; V was cut back by 4 bases and J by 1 base. The CDR3 sequence: CASSPRRGGGTDTQYF. The CDR3 DNA is TGTGCCAGCAGCCCTAGGCGGGGGGGCGGCACAGATACGCAGTATTTT.

The rearrangement joins TRBV7-2 to TRBJ2-1, with 10 bases lining up with TRBD2. From germline, CDR1 is SGHTA and CDR2 FQGNSA. CDR3 size: 14 residues. V was clipped by 2 bases and J by 10 bases; unmatched bases: 5. CDR3 nucleotide sequence: TGTGCCAGCAGCTTAAGATCTAGCGGGGGAGAGCAGTTCTTC. Its protein is CASSLRSSGGEQFF.

The chain has TRBV6-5 and TRBJ2-7; 8 positions agree with TRBD2. Germline values: CDR1 MNHEY, CDR2 SVGAGI. This CDR3 comprises 13 residues. The V gene end was trimmed by 7 bases and the J gene end by 3 bases; junction bases not matched to a gene: 5. The CDR3 sequence is CASKRSGNYEQYF. CDR3 bases: TGTGCCAGCAAACGTAGCGGGAACTACGAGCAGTACTTC.

The genes are TRBV25-1 and TRBJ2-7; D is perhaps TRBD2 (6 bases). This CDR3 contains 14 residues. From germline, CDR1 is MGHDK and CDR2 SYGVNS. The V end was cut by 6 bases, the J end by 4 bases, with 16 bases between. CDR3 protein: CASSAPGVGYEQYF. The CDR3 nucleotides are TGTGCCAGCAGCGCCCCGGGAGTTGGGTACGAGCAGTACTTC.

V gene TRBV28 combines with J gene TRBJ1-5; 10 nucleotides agree with TRBD1. Trimming took 3 bases from V and 7 from J; bases not matched to a gene: 6. The length of the CDR3 is 15 residues. CDR1 and CDR2 (germline): MDHEN, SYDVKM. The CDR3: CASSFGTGVGQPQHF. CDR3 DNA: TGTGCCAGCAGTTTTGGGACAGGGGTAGGGCAGCCCCAGCATTTT.

The rearrangement joins TRBV27 to TRBJ1-1; a possible D gene is TRBD1 (6 bases). Germline assignment: CDR1 MNHEY and CDR2 SMNVEV (reference sequence). The V end lost 2 bases, the J end lost 6 bases, and 13 bases lay between the germline ends. The CDR3 sequence is 14 residues long. The CDR3, as DNA: TGTGCCAGCAGTTTAGGGGGCGGGGGGGCTGAAGCTTTCTTT. As protein: CASSLGGGGAEAFF.

This clone was found once. This chain joins TRBV28 and TRBJ1-1; 8 bases match TRBD1. The CDR3 runs 14 residues. Germline values: CDR1 MDHEN, CDR2 SYDVKM. V lost 2 bases and J lost 1; bases outside the gene matches: 0. DNA of the CDR3: TGTGCCAGCAGTTTAGGACAGGGGAACACTGAAGCTTTCTTT. Protein sequence: CASSLGQGNTEAFF.

The chain links TRBV7-2 to TRBJ1-4, with D uncertain. This CDR3 contains 14 residues. V shed 3 bases and J shed 6 bases, with 11 bases lying between them. From germline, CDR1 is SGHTA and CDR2 FQGNSA. Here the CDR3 reads CASSFRTRDEKLFF. DNA of the CDR3: TGTGCCAGCAGCTTTCGCACGAGAGATGAAAAACTGTTTTTT.

The CDR3 loop is CASGLATNEKLFF. CDR3 sequence (DNA): TGTGCCAGCGGCCTTGCAACTAATGAAAAACTGTTTTTT. V usage is TRBV28 and J usage is TRBJ1-4; no reliable D call. The CDR3 extends over 13 amino acids. The germline V gene encodes CDR1 MDHEN and CDR2 SYDVKM. Trimming shortened V by 8 bases and J by 0 bases, and 7 bases separated the two germline ends.

This clone was recorded once. The chain couples TRBV10-3 to TRBJ1-1; TRBD1 matches 8 bases. The germline CDR1 and CDR2 sequences are ENHRY and SYGVKD. V was clipped by 10 bases and J by 1 base; unmatched bases: 11. This CDR3 region has 15 residues. CDR3 protein: CATRQGPTSNTEAFF. The CDR3, as DNA: TGTGCCACCCGACAGGGGCCGACCTCGAACACTGAAGCTTTCTTT.

The chain uses TRBV7-9 and TRBJ2-1, with D maybe TRBD2 (6 bases). Trimming pared 5 bases from V and 9 bases from J, leaving 11 bases between. This CDR3 has 12 residues. Germline CDR1 is SEHNR and CDR2 is FQNEAQ (reference sequence). The CDR3 region is CASSPGLGEQFF. Written as DNA, the CDR3 is TGTGCCAGCAGCCCGGGACTGGGTGAGCAGTTCTTC.

V usage is TRBV27 and J usage is TRBJ1-5, with 7 bases matching TRBD1. Germline V gene sequence: CDR1 MNHEY, CDR2 SMNVEV (reference sequence). The CDR3 is made up of 16 amino acids. With 6 bases clipped from V and 1 base from J, the junction kept 9 bases outside the gene matches. CDR3 bases: TGTGCCAGCAGCAACATGCCGGGACAGAGCAATCAGCCCCAGCATTTT. The encoded protein is CASSNMPGQSNQPQHF.

A single count supports this clone. J is TRBJ1-5 and V is TRBV6-1, with a weak D call TRBD1 (6 bases). The CDR3 consists of 16 residues. Germline V lookup: CDR1 MNHNS, CDR2 SASEGT. With 2 bases removed from V and 2 bases from J, the gap between germline ends came to 13 bases. CDR3 DNA: TGTGCCAGCAGTGAAAACCCAGGGGTGGGCAATCAGCCCCAGCATTTT. Its translation: CASSENPGVGNQPQHF.

J is TRBJ1-6 and V is TRBV5-1; D ambiguous. The germline V gene encodes CDR1 SGHRS and CDR2 YFSETQ. CDR3 length: 15 amino acids. V was cut by 6 bases and J by 8 bases, with 18 bases left in between. The CDR3 DNA sequence: TGCGCCAGCACCCCAGACGGTTCGGGGTATTCACCCCTCCACTTT. Translating gives CASTPDGSGYSPLHF.

The chain joins TRBV7-9 to TRBJ2-7; D remains ambiguous. Trimming cost V 7 bases and J 2 bases, with 9 bases left between them. CDR1 and CDR2 (germline): SEHNR, FQNEAQ (reference sequence). The CDR3 is made up of 12 amino acids. The DNA of the CDR3 is TGTGCCAGCACTGCGGTGACCTACGAGCAGTACTTC. It translates to CASTAVTYEQYF.

V and J are TRBV7-2 and TRBJ1-5; 8 positions agree with TRBD1. Germline trimming cut 3 bases from V and 3 bases from J; bases unmatched to any gene: 4. The CDR3 extends over 15 amino acids. From germline, CDR1 is SGHTA and CDR2 FQGNSA. CDR3 protein: CASSLDRALNQPQHF. CDR3 nucleotide sequence: TGTGCCAGCAGCTTGGACAGGGCGCTCAATCAGCCCCAGCATTTT.